One sample yielded the 10 T cell receptor beta chains listed below, sequenced in a study of CD8 T cells in Susac syndrome. RNA in amounts of about 0.45 to 1 ug was reverse transcribed with random hexamers. MiXCR was run by TCRdb on the immunoSEQ multiplex PCR reads, yielding one entry per CDR3 protein. This sample carries 150,000 to 200,000 distinct CDR3 sequences, about 94% of them seen once, and the ten largest clones take roughly 0.15%. Material for sequencing was CD4+ T cells from PBMCs. The receptors here all came from a human donor in good health.

The chain carries TRBV5-1 and TRBJ2-1; D remains unclear. The CDR3 consists of 16 residues. Germline V gene lookup returns CDR1 SGHRS and CDR2 YFSETQ. V was cut by 0 bases and J by 5 bases, with 15 bases left in between. The CDR3 DNA reads as TGCGCCAGCAGCTTGGAGGGCCTCCCTTCGGACAATGAGCAGTTCTTC. It encodes CASSLEGLPSDNEQFF.

This clonotype was counted a few times. J is TRBJ1-5 and V is TRBV6-6; 10 nucleotides match TRBD1. Germline V gives CDR1 MNHNY, CDR2 SVGAGI (reference sequence). The J segment lost 7 bases and the V segment lost 6 bases, leaving 3 bases of the junction unmatched. CDR3 length: 13 amino acids. The CDR3 DNA sequence: TGTGCCAGCAGGTGGACAGGGGGGCAGCCCCAGCATTTT. Residues: CASRWTGGQPQHF.

The chain couples TRBV9 to TRBJ2-7; D unclear. The V gene's germline CDR1 is SGDLS and CDR2 YYNGEE. The CDR3 has 16 amino acids. V lost 4 bases and J lost 2, with 19 bases in between. CDR3 DNA: TGTGCCAGCAGCCGCCTCTCCGGGTCCCAGCCCTACGAGCAGTACTTC. Translated: CASSRLSGSQPYEQYF.

The J gene is TRBJ1-5, the V gene TRBV19, with D unresolved. Germline CDR1 is LNHDA and CDR2 is SQIVND (reference sequence). The V and J ends lost 1 base and 6 bases respectively, with 4 bases between them. CDR3 length: 12 residues. CDR3: CASSIGSQPQHF. CDR3 nucleotides: TGTGCCAGTAGTATAGGATCTCAGCCCCAGCATTTT.

The rearrangement joins TRBV29-1 to TRBJ2-7, with unresolved D. Trimming left V 4 bases short and J 4 bases short, with 5 bases between. The CDR3 covers 10 residues. Germline V gene sequence: CDR1 SQVTM, CDR2 ANQGSEA. The chain's CDR3 is CSVGSYEQYF. The CDR3 coding sequence is TGCAGCGTTGGGTCTTACGAGCAGTACTTC.

This chain joins TRBV3-1 and TRBJ2-7; D perhaps matches TRBD2 (6 bases). The germline gives CDR1 LGHDT, CDR2 YNNKEL (reference sequence). V was shortened by 1 base and J by 2 bases, with 15 bases between the two germline ends. This CDR3 spans 16 amino acids. The CDR3 protein is CASSQGSAGITYEQYF. DNA for the CDR3: TGTGCCAGCAGCCAAGGGAGTGCGGGGATCACCTACGAGCAGTACTTC.

The chain employs TRBV12-3 or TRBV12-4 and TRBJ2-7, with no clear D. This CDR3 comprises 14 residues. V was cut by 6 bases and J by 0 bases, with 12 bases left in between. The CDR3 protein is CASRTPRSSYEQYF. CDR3 nucleotide sequence: TGTGCCAGCAGGACACCACGGAGCTCCTACGAGCAGTACTTC.

V is TRBV27 and J is TRBJ2-3; D ambiguous. Deletions cut 6 bases from V and 0 bases from J, with 10 bases between. This CDR3 has 14 residues. Germline V lookup: CDR1 MNHEY, CDR2 SMNVEV (reference sequence). The DNA of the CDR3 is TGTGCCAGCAGATGGCTATATAGCACAGATACGCAGTATTTT. Residues: CASRWLYSTDTQYF.

This sequence joins TRBV20-1 and TRBJ2-2; TRBD1 might be the D (5 bases). Trimming removed 1 base from V and 0 bases from J, with 12 bases in between. Per germline, CDR1 DFQATT and CDR2 SNEGSKA (reference sequence). CDR3 size: 16 residues. The chain's CDR3 is CSARAPGRSNTGELFF. CDR3 DNA sequence: TGCAGTGCTAGAGCCCCAGGGCGGTCGAACACCGGGGAGCTGTTTTTT.

The chain employs TRBV11-3 and TRBJ2-1; 9 nucleotides agree with TRBD2. The CDR3 runs 13 residues. The J segment lost 9 bases and the V segment lost 5 bases, leaving 5 bases of the junction unmatched. CDR1 and CDR2 (germline): SGHNT, YENEEA. The CDR3 reads CASSAGGRGEQFF. The CDR3 nucleotides read TGTGCCAGCAGCGCGGGGGGGCGTGGTGAGCAGTTCTTC. Full variable domain (remainder filled in from reference TRBV11-3 and TRBJ2-1): EAGVVQSPRYKIIEKKQPVAFWCNPISGHNTLYWYLQNLGQGPELLIRYENEEAVDDSQLPKDRFSAERLKGVDSTLKIQPAELGDSAVYLCASSAGGRGEQFFGPGTRLTVL.